This T cell receptor (beta chain) was documented in a study of shared clonotypes between healthy human individuals. Overall study results and limits: Inspection by rarefaction showed sorted-subset sequencing to be incomplete despite large depth. Larger estimated richness was generally recorded for naive subsets relative to memory subsets. Clonotypes shared by all four donors outscored non-shared clonotypes in generation probability.

In regard to this clone: Its specificity is not known.

In the original analysis: ImmunoSEQ output lacked quality scores and full-length reads, limiting matched filtering. Assay: immunoSEQ multiplex PCR; the TCRdb copy retains only in-frame clones and omits some. V and J calls and clone size come straight from that table; D and trimming were deduced from the DNA. This sample has approximately 720,000 clones; around 92% occur once, and the top ten carry about a quarter. Naive-designated CD8 cells lacked CD45RO, were positively enriched for CCR7, and omitted terminally differentiated effector memory CD45RA+ cells. Germline V gene sequence: CDR1 SGHDT, CDR2 YYEEEE. The CDR3 runs 14 residues. V gave up 5 bases and J gave up 7 bases, with 15 bases separating them.

The sequenced sample consisted of naive CD8+ T cells sorted from blood. J is TRBJ1-4 and V is TRBV5-6; D is uncertain. This clonotype originated in a man aged 25 to 40 in good health. This CDR3 is CASSPDKYFEKLFF. CDR3 sequence (DNA): TGTGCCAGCAGTCCCGACAAGTACTTTGAAAAACTGTTTTTT.